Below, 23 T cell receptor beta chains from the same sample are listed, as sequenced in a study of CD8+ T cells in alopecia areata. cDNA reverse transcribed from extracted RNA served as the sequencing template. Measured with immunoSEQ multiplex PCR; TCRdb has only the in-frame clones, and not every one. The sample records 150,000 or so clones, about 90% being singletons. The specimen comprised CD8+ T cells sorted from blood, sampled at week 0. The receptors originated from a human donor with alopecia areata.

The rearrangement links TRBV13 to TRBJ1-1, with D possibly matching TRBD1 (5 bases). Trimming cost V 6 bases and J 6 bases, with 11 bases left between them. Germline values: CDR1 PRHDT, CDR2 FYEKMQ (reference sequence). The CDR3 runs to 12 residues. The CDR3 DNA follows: TGTGCCAGCAGTAAAGGGGTAGCTGAAGCTTTCTTT. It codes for CASSKGVAEAFF.

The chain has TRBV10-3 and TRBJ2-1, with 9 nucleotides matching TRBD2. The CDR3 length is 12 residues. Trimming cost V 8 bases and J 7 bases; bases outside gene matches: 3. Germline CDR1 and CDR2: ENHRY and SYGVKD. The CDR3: CAISTSGNEQFF. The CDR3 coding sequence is TGTGCCATCTCCACTAGCGGGAATGAGCAGTTCTTC.

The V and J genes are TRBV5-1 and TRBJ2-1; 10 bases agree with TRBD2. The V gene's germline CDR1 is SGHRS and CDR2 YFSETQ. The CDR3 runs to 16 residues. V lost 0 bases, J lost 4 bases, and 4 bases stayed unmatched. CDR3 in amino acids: CASSLALAGGYNEQFF. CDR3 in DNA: TGCGCCAGCAGCTTGGCATTAGCGGGGGGATACAATGAGCAGTTCTTC. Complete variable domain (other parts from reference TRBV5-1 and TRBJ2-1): KAGVTQTPRYLIKTRGQQVTLSCSPISGHRSVSWYQQTPGQGLQFLFEYFSETQRNKGNFPGRFSGRQFSNSRSEMNVSTLELGDSALYLCASSLALAGGYNEQFFGPGTRLTVL.

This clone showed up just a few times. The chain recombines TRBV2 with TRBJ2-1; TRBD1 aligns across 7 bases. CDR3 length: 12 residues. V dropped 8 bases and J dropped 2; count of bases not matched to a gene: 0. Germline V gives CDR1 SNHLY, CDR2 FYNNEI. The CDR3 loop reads CASQGAYNEQFF. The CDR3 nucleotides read TGTGCCAGCCAGGGGGCCTACAATGAGCAGTTCTTC.

This chain's CDR3 is CASSHGGTGRNEQFF. The CDR3 bases are TGCGCCAGCAGCCACGGAGGGACAGGGCGCAATGAGCAGTTCTTC. The genes are TRBV4-1 and TRBJ2-1; 9 nucleotides agree with TRBD1. This CDR3 spans 15 amino acids. The germline CDR1 and CDR2 sequences are MGHRA and YSYEKL. J gave up 6 bases and V 3 bases, and 6 bases lay outside the gene matches.

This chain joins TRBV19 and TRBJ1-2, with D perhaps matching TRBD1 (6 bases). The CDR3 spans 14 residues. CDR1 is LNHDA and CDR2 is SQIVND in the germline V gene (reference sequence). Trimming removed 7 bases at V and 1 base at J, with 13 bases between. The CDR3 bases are TGTGCCAGTACAAATAGGGGGGATAACTATGGCTACACCTTC. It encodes CASTNRGDNYGYTF.

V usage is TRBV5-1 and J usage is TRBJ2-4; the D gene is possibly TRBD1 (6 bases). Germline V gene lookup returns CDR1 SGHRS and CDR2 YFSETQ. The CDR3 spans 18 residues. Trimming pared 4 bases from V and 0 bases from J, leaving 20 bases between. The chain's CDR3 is CASSELQGPNIAKNIQYF. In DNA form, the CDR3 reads TGCGCCAGCAGCGAGCTACAGGGTCCCAATATAGCCAAAAACATTCAGTACTTC.

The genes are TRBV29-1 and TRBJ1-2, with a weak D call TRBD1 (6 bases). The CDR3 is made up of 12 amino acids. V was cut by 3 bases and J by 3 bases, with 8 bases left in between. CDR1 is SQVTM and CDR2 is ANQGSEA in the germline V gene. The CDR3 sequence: CSVDQGYYGYTF. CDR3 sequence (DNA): TGCAGCGTTGACCAGGGGTACTATGGCTACACCTTC.

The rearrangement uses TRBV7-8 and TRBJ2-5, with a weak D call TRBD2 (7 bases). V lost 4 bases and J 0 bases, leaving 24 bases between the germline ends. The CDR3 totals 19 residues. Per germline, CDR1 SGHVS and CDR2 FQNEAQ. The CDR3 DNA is TGTGCCAGCAGCTCAGACGGGAGAAGGGGGGGGCCGTACCAAGAGACCCAGTACTTC. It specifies CASSSDGRRGGPYQETQYF.

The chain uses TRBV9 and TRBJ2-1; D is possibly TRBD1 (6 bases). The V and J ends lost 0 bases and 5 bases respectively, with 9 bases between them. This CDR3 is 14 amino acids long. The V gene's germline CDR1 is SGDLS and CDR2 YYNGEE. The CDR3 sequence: CASSVVGTHNEQFF. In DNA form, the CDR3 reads TGTGCCAGCAGCGTAGTAGGGACACACAATGAGCAGTTCTTC.

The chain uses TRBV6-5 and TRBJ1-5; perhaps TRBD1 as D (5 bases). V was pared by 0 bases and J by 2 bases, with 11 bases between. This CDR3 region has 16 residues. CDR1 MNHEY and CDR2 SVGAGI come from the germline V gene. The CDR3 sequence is CASSYSWGDGNQPQHF. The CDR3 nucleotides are TGTGCCAGCAGTTACTCGTGGGGGGACGGCAATCAGCCCCAGCATTTT.

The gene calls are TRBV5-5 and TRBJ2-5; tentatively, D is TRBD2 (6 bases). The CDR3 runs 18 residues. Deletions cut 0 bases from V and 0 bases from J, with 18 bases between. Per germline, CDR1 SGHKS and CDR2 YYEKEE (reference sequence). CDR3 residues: CASSLVGVPSAYQETQYF. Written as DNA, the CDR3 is TGTGCCAGCAGCTTGGTGGGTGTGCCTAGCGCTTACCAAGAGACCCAGTACTTC.

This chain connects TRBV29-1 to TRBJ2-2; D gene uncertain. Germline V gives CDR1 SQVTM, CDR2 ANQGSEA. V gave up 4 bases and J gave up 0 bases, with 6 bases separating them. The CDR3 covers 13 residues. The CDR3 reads CSVVQTNTGELFF. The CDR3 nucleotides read TGCAGCGTTGTACAGACGAACACCGGGGAGCTGTTTTTT.

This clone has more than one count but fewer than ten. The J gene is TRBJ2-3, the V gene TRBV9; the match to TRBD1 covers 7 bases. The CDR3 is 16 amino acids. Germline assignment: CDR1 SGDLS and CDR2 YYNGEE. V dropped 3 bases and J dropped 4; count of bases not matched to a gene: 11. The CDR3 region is CASSASFDRAPDTQYF. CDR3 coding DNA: TGTGCCAGCAGCGCATCTTTTGACAGGGCACCAGATACGCAGTATTTT.

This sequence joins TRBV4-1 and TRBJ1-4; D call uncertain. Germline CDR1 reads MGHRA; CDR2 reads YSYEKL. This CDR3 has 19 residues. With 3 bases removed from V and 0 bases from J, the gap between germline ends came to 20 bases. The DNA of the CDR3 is TGCGCCAGCAGCCATGGTTTAAACCCGGACGGCGCAACTAATGAAAAACTGTTTTTT. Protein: CASSHGLNPDGATNEKLFF.

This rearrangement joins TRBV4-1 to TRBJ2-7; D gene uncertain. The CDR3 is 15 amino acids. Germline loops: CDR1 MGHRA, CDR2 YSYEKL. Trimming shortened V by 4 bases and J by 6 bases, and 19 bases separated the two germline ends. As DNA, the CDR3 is TGCGCCAGCAGCCCCCCACCGGGCTACACCTCCGAGCAGTACTTC. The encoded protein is CASSPPPGYTSEQYF.

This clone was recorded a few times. Here the CDR3 DNA reads TGTGCCAGCAGCCCAGGACCTTACCAAGAGACCCAGTACTTC. It specifies CASSPGPYQETQYF. The chain is built from TRBV7-8 and TRBJ2-5, with D unclear. The CDR3 loop spans 14 amino acids. Per germline, CDR1 SGHVS and CDR2 FQNEAQ. The V gene lost 5 bases and the J gene lost 0 bases, with 10 bases spanning the gap.

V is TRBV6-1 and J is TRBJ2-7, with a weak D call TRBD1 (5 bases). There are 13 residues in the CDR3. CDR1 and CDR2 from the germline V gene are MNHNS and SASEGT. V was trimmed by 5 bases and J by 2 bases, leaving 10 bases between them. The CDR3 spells CASSMGPTYEQYF. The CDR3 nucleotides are TGTGCCAGCAGTATGGGGCCGACCTACGAGCAGTACTTC.

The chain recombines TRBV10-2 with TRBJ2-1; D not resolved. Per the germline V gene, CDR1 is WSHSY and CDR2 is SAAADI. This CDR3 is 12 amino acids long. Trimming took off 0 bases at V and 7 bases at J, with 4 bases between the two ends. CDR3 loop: CASSESRNEQFF. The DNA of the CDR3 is TGCGCCAGCAGTGAGTCAAGGAATGAGCAGTTCTTC.

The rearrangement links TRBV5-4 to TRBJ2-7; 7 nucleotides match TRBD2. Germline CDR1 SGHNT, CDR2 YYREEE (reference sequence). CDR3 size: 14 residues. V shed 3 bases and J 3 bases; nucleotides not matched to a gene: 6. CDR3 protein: CASSSSRDYYEQYF. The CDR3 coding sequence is TGTGCCAGCAGCTCGTCCCGGGACTACTACGAGCAGTACTTC.

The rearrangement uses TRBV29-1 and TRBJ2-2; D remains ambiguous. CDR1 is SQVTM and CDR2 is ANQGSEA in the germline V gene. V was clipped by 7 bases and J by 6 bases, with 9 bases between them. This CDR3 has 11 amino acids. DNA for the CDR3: TGCAGCGCCGTACGGGCCGGGGAGCTGTTTTTT. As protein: CSAVRAGELFF.

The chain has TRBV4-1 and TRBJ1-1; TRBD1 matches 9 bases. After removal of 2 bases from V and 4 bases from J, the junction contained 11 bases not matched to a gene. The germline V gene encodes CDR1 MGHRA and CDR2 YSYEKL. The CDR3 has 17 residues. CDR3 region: CASSQYTGTGSVTEAFF. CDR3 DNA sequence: TGCGCCAGCAGCCAATATACCGGGACAGGGTCGGTCACTGAAGCTTTCTTT.

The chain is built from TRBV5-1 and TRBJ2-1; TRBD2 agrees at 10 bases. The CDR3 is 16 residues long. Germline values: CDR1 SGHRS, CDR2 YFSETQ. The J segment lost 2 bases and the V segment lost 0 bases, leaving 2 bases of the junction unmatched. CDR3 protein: CASSLAGLAAYNEQFF. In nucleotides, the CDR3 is TGCGCCAGCAGCTTGGCAGGACTAGCGGCCTACAATGAGCAGTTCTTC.